This T cell receptor beta chain is from a study of beta chain features in type 1 diabetes. Study-wide results and limits: It was possible that PCR favored shorter templates, equally so in patients and controls. Type 1 diabetes patients showed a moderate but significant shortening of TCRB CDR3s in all four CD4+ subsets.

Germline V gene data show CDR1 as SGHTA and CDR2 as FQGNSA. The CDR3 extends over 14 amino acids. The junction had 3 bases not matched to a gene; V was cut back by 1 base and J by 4 bases. As to this clone: Its antigen remains unidentified.

Every isolated RNA sample was fully reverse transcribed, so sequencing captured expressed TCRB transcripts. Libraries were prepared by immunoSEQ multiplex PCR; TCRdb keeps only in-frame clonotypes and omits some of them. The sample carries 200,000 to 250,000 clones, roughly a tenth recorded once. J is TRBJ2-7 and V is TRBV7-2; 8 nucleotides agree with TRBD2. This TCR was sampled from a man aged 18 to 29 in good health. The specimen sequenced was central memory CD4+ T cells from blood. This CDR3 is CASSLEREPYEQYF. Here the CDR3 DNA reads TGTGCCAGCAGCTTAGAGCGGGAGCCGTACGAGCAGTACTTC. Based on the CDR3 plus reference TRBV7-2 and TRBJ2-7, the full variable domain is GAGVSQSPSNKVTEKGKDVELRCDPISGHTALYWYRQSLGQGLEFLIYFQGNSAPDKSGLPSDRFSAERTGGSVSTLTIQRTQQEDSAVYLCASSLEREPYEQYFGPGTRLTVT.